This TCR beta chain was identified during a study of Ad26.COV2.S vaccination and SARS-CoV-2 variants. Study as a whole: Donor allocation was to the COV1001 Ad26.COV2.S trial arm. Dosing was one shot or two shots 56 days apart.

This sample's treatment: around 19 received Ad26.COV2.S at low or high dose, single or two shots; 5 received placebo; per-sample allocation not given. At day 63 after the first vaccine or placebo injection, samples were drawn. An 18-55-year-old adult in Boston served as donor. Produced via immunoSEQ multiplex PCR; TCRdb's table is partial and in-frame only. This table holds about 350,000 clones, approximately 84% found once. Findings and limits, study-wide: Breadth measured for non-spike TCRs was similar across vaccine and placebo recipients.

Notes on this clone: Its target is not known.

The length of the CDR3 is 15 residues. Germline V gene data show CDR1 as MNHEY and CDR2 as SVGEGT. V lost 2 bases and J 7 bases, leaving 18 bases between the germline ends. The TCR comes from a person aged 18-65 years who received the Ad26.COV2.S COVID-19 vaccine or a placebo. The chain couples TRBV6-2 or TRBV6-3 to TRBJ2-7; maybe TRBD2 (7 bases). The specimen comprised peripheral blood, sampled in a trial of Ad26.COV2.S vaccine versus placebo. CDR3 residues: CASSYDAGDMFEQYF. In DNA, the CDR3 is TGTGCCAGCAGTTACGATGCGGGGGACATGTTTGAGCAGTACTTC.